The table lists the clone carrying this T cell receptor (beta chain) with many counts. Its specificity is not known. This CDR3 contains 10 residues. Trimming took off 7 bases at V and 5 bases at J, with 8 bases between the two ends. Looked up from germline, CDR1 is SQVTM and CDR2 is ANQGSEA. This entry is derived from a study of T-cell memory formation after mild COVID-19. Study-level findings and limits: The pre-infection memory compartment contained some responding clones, suggesting cross-reactive memory joined. Clones shrinking between day 15 and 85 showed a balanced CD4/CD8 split, and those that grew later tilted toward CD4+.

One entry per CDR3 protein results from TCRdb running MiXCR on the 5' RACE reads. The sample has over 500,000 distinct CDR3 sequences, roughly 17% seen once. This receptor was identified in an adult woman who had mild COVID-19 (a few samples of this study predate the infection). Cell type and time point are not known. This chain uses TRBV29-1 with TRBJ1-1; no reliable D call. The sample consisted of PBMCs or a T cell subset sorted from them (not recorded which). This chain's CDR3 is CSGQGTEAFF. The CDR3 DNA is TGCAGCGGCCAAGGAACTGAAGCTTTCTTT. Together with reference TRBV29-1 and TRBJ1-1, the CDR3 gives the full variable domain: SAVISQKPSRDICQRGTSLTIQCQVDSQVTMMFWYRQQPGQSLTLIATANQGSEATYESGFVIDKFPISRPNLTFSTLTVSNMSPEDSSIYLCSGQGTEAFFGQGTRLTVV.